This T cell receptor (beta chain) came from a study of T cells expressing NK-cell markers. The CDR3 is made up of 15 amino acids. The germline CDR1 and CDR2 sequences are SGHNT and YENEEA. Beta-chain TCR cDNA was generated via 5'RACE template switching with UMIs. TCRdb reworked the 5' RACE reads into one entry per CDR3 protein, no DNA. Listed are hundreds of thousands of distinct CDR3 sequences; about 5.2% falls within the top ten. The sequencing input was blood T cells: a sorted CD56 or NKG2C T cell subset, CD4+ or CD8+ T cells, or bulk PBMC T cells (not recorded which). The clonotype comes from a man aged 18-75 years in good health. V usage is TRBV11-3 and J usage is TRBJ1-1; the TRBD1 assignment by TCRdb is unverifiable without DNA. CDR3: CASSSPGQGATEAFF. Filled out from reference TRBV11-3 and TRBJ1-1, the complete variable domain reads EAGVVQSPRYKIIEKKQPVAFWCNPISGHNTLYWYLQNLGQGPELLIRYENEEAVDDSQLPKDRFSAERLKGVDSTLKIQPAELGDSAVYLCASSSPGQGATEAFFGQGTRLTVV.